A single sample gave rise to the 28 T cell receptor beta chains below, sequenced in a study of high-grade serous ovarian cancer treatment subgroups. The table came from immunoSEQ multiplex PCR; TCRdb's copy has only in-frame clones and leaves some out. Of about 36,000 clones in the sample, 79% are singletons; the top ten hold approximately 3%. Tumor samples were taken before definitive surgery or chemotherapy. The sample was tumor tissue. Receptor source: a human donor with high-grade serous ovarian cancer.

This chain connects TRBV7-3 to TRBJ2-1, with TRBD2 identical over 13 bases. The germline V gene has CDR1 SGHTA and CDR2 FQGTGA. With 1 base clipped from V and 10 bases from J, the junction kept 13 bases outside the gene matches. There are 18 residues in the CDR3. CDR3 sequence reads: CASSLMARGGLAGNEQFF. The CDR3 coding sequence is TGTGCCAGCAGCTTAATGGCGAGGGGGGGACTAGCGGGAAACGAGCAGTTCTTC.

V gene TRBV30 combines with J gene TRBJ1-2; 7 nucleotides align to TRBD1. The V segment lost 2 bases and the J segment 8 bases; nucleotides outside the gene matches: 8. This CDR3 region has 13 residues. Per the germline V gene, CDR1 is GTSNPN and CDR2 is SVGIG (reference sequence). The CDR3 coding sequence is TGTGCCTGGAGTAGGGGGCCCCGGCGAGGCTACACCTTC. Its protein product is CAWSRGPRRGYTF.

The chain carries TRBV7-2 and TRBJ1-2, with TRBD1 matching over 8 bases. V was pared by 5 bases and J by 6 bases, with 8 bases of the junction left unmatched. Germline assignment: CDR1 SGHTA and CDR2 FQGNSA. The CDR3 extends over 14 amino acids. The CDR3 sequence: CASSARTGSNGYTF. The DNA of the CDR3 is TGTGCCAGCAGCGCCCGGACAGGGTCTAATGGCTACACCTTC.

This chain links TRBV7-2 with TRBJ2-7; D gene unclear. Per the germline V gene, CDR1 is SGHTA and CDR2 is FQGNSA. V lost 5 bases to trimming and J lost 0 bases, with 2 bases between them. The CDR3 consists of 11 residues. In nucleotides, the CDR3 is TGTGCCAGCAGCCCCTCCTACGAGCAGTACTTC. Its translation is CASSPSYEQYF.

Only a few counts were recorded for this clone. The rearrangement links TRBV5-1 to TRBJ1-1; no reliable D call. Germline CDR1 SGHRS, CDR2 YFSETQ. The CDR3 covers 15 residues. Trimming pared 5 bases from V and 3 bases from J, leaving 17 bases between. The CDR3 here is CASRGGSYSYTEAFF. In nucleotides, the CDR3 is TGCGCCAGCAGAGGCGGGTCCTACTCTTACACTGAAGCTTTCTTT.

The chain employs TRBV11-2 and TRBJ2-1, with unresolved D. Trimming shortened V by 1 base and J by 0 bases, and 10 bases separated the two germline ends. The germline CDR1 and CDR2 sequences are SGHAT and FQNNGV. The CDR3 consists of 16 residues. In nucleotides, the CDR3 is TGTGCCAGCAGCTTAGCTGGTAGTAGCTCCTACAATGAGCAGTTCTTC. It is translated as CASSLAGSSSYNEQFF.

In DNA form, the CDR3 reads TGTGCCACCACGAAGTGGTACAGGGACGAGCAGTACTTC. The encoded protein is CATTKWYRDEQYF. This chain joins TRBV10-3 and TRBJ2-7, with a tentative D call TRBD1 (6 bases). Germline CDR1 reads ENHRY; CDR2 reads SYGVKD. V dropped 10 bases and J dropped 5 bases, with 18 bases sitting between them. The CDR3 runs to 13 residues.

A note on this clone: Other DNA sequences from this sample encode an identical CDR3 as well. The chain links TRBV5-6 to TRBJ2-7; D is perhaps TRBD1 or TRBD2 (5 bases each). The germline CDR1 and CDR2 sequences are SGHDT and YYEEEE. V lost 2 bases to trimming and J lost 5 bases, with 8 bases between them. CDR3 length: 12 amino acids. The CDR3 spells CASSFGTHEQYF. CDR3 DNA sequence: TGTGCCAGCAGCTTCGGGACGCACGAGCAGTACTTC.

The chain combines TRBV10-3 with TRBJ1-5; 8 bases line up with TRBD1. J was trimmed by 6 bases and V by 2 bases; bases with no gene match: 9. The germline CDR1 and CDR2 sequences are ENHRY and SYGVKD. The CDR3 loop spans 16 amino acids. CDR3 sequence: CAISEPHRGMSQPQHF. DNA of the CDR3: TGTGCCATCAGTGAGCCACACAGGGGGATGAGTCAGCCCCAGCATTTT.

This clone was seen more than once but under ten times. The gene calls are TRBV28 and TRBJ1-3; maybe TRBD1 (6 bases). Trimming pared 6 bases from V and 4 bases from J, leaving 19 bases between. This CDR3 is built from 16 residues. CDR1 is MDHEN, CDR2 SYDVKM, per germline. This CDR3 reads CASSPHDQGTGNTIYF. DNA for the CDR3: TGTGCCAGCAGCCCCCACGACCAGGGGACCGGAAACACCATATATTTT.

The chain carries TRBV7-8 and TRBJ1-5; 7 bases match TRBD1. J gave up 4 bases and V 0 bases, and 3 bases lay outside the gene matches. The CDR3 totals 15 residues. The germline gives CDR1 SGHVS, CDR2 FQNEAQ. The CDR3 DNA reads as TGTGCCAGCAGCTTAGCCGGACAGGAAAATCAGCCCCAGCATTTT. This encodes CASSLAGQENQPQHF. The complete variable domain, with remaining parts taken from reference TRBV7-8 and TRBJ1-5, reads GAGVSQSPRYKVAKRGQDVALRCDPISGHVSLFWYQQALGQGPEFLTYFQNEAQLDKSGLPSDRFFAERPEGSVSTLKIQRTQQEDSAVYLCASSLAGQENQPQHFGDGTRLSIL.

The chain employs TRBV19 and TRBJ2-5; no clear D. The CDR3 loop spans 14 amino acids. V was clipped by 1 base and J by 4 bases, with 10 bases between them. Germline V gene lookup returns CDR1 LNHDA and CDR2 SQIVND (reference sequence). The chain's CDR3 is CASSIGAIPETQYF. CDR3 DNA sequence: TGTGCCAGTAGTATAGGAGCAATTCCAGAGACCCAGTACTTC.

This clone was detected only once. The chain joins TRBV19 to TRBJ2-7, with D unresolved. The V and J ends lost 3 bases and 3 bases respectively, with 9 bases between them. CDR3 length equals 13 residues. Germline CDR1 and CDR2: LNHDA and SQIVND (reference sequence). The CDR3 spells CASSMARVYEQYF. The CDR3, as DNA: TGTGCCAGTAGTATGGCTCGGGTCTACGAGCAGTACTTC.

CDR3 sequence (DNA): TGTGCCAGCAGTGGGGGGACTAGCGGGAAAAATGAGCAGTTCTTC. This gives the protein CASSGGTSGKNEQFF. This chain joins TRBV2 and TRBJ2-1; 13 nucleotides match TRBD2. CDR1 SNHLY and CDR2 FYNNEI come from the germline V gene. V shed 4 bases, J shed 7 bases, and the junction held 4 bases outside the gene matches. The CDR3 is 15 amino acids.

The genes are TRBV7-3 and TRBJ2-5; D gene ambiguous. Trimming removed 4 bases at V and 5 bases at J, with 11 bases between. This CDR3 spans 13 amino acids. Germline assignment: CDR1 SGHTA and CDR2 FQGTGA. This CDR3 reads CASSSYSTETQYF. In DNA form, the CDR3 reads TGTGCCAGCAGCTCGTACTCAACGGAGACCCAGTACTTC.

The gene calls are TRBV7-7 and TRBJ2-3; no clear D gene. CDR1 is SSHAT, CDR2 FNYEAQ, per germline (reference sequence). The CDR3 covers 15 residues. V was pared by 1 base and J by 4 bases, with 12 bases between. CDR3 protein: CASSLGPNVADTQYF. As DNA, the CDR3 is TGTGCCAGCAGCTTAGGCCCCAACGTAGCAGATACGCAGTATTTT. The full variable domain, rest sourced from reference TRBV7-7 and TRBJ2-3, is GAGVSQSPRYKVTKRGQDVTLRCDPISSHATLYWYQQALGQGPEFLTYFNYEAQPDKSGLPSDRFSAERPEGSISTLTIQRTEQRDSAMYRCASSLGPNVADTQYFGPGTRLTVL.

This chain uses TRBV9 with TRBJ2-7, with TRBD2 as a possible D gene (5 bases). This CDR3 comprises 15 residues. Germline loops: CDR1 SGDLS, CDR2 YYNGEE. The germline V and J ends were trimmed by 1 base and 1 base, with 12 bases remaining between them. The CDR3, as DNA: TGTGCCAGCAGCGTATACAGCGGCCCGTCCTACGAGCAGTACTTC. Protein sequence: CASSVYSGPSYEQYF.

The chain links TRBV9 to TRBJ1-5; D is unresolved. This CDR3 is 15 amino acids long. Germline V gene data show CDR1 as SGDLS and CDR2 as YYNGEE. The V gene lost 3 bases and the J gene lost 2 bases, with 12 bases spanning the gap. CDR3 in amino acids: CASSARAVGNQPQHF. The CDR3, as DNA: TGTGCCAGCAGCGCGAGGGCGGTTGGCAATCAGCCCCAGCATTTT.

The V call is TRBV6-5, the J call TRBJ2-3, with 12 bases lining up with TRBD1. The CDR3 totals 14 residues. With V trimmed by 6 bases and J by 4 bases, 2 bases remained unmatched. The germline V gene encodes CDR1 MNHEY and CDR2 SVGAGI. The CDR3 DNA sequence: TGTGCCAGCAGGGGGACAGGGGGCCCAGATACGCAGTATTTT. Translation gives CASRGTGGPDTQYF.

This chain uses TRBV2 with TRBJ2-5; 9 nucleotides match TRBD2. This CDR3 is 14 amino acids long. With V trimmed by 7 bases and J by 3 bases, 6 bases remained unmatched. CDR1 and CDR2 from the germline V gene are SNHLY and FYNNEI. The CDR3 is CASKGGRGKETQYF. As DNA, the CDR3 is TGTGCCAGCAAGGGCGGGAGGGGGAAAGAGACCCAGTACTTC.

The chain is built from TRBV7-2 and TRBJ1-5; tentatively, D is TRBD1 (6 bases). Germline V gene sequence: CDR1 SGHTA, CDR2 FQGNSA. Trimming pared 1 base from V and 0 bases from J, leaving 13 bases between. The CDR3 extends over 17 amino acids. The CDR3 DNA sequence: TGTGCCAGCAGCTTAGATTCGACAGGACTTAGCAATCAGCCCCAGCATTTT. This encodes CASSLDSTGLSNQPQHF.

This clone appeared a few times. This chain connects TRBV6-6 to TRBJ1-5; tentative D call: TRBD1 (5 bases). Germline CDR1 and CDR2: MNHNY and SVGAGI (reference sequence). The CDR3 length is 13 residues. V was shortened by 8 bases and J by 3 bases, with 11 bases between the two germline ends. The CDR3 nucleotides are TGTGCCAGCCACGAGACAGCCAATCAGCCCCAGCATTTT. Its protein is CASHETANQPQHF.

This clone was detected only once. The rearrangement joins TRBV7-3 to TRBJ2-2; no reliable D call. From germline, CDR1 is SGHTA and CDR2 FQGTGA. The CDR3 has 13 residues. Trimming pared 5 bases from V and 0 bases from J, leaving 4 bases between. The CDR3, as DNA: TGTGCCAGCAGCCCGACGAACACCGGGGAGCTGTTTTTT. It translates to CASSPTNTGELFF. The full variable domain, its missing parts supplied by reference TRBV7-3 and TRBJ2-2, is GAGVSQTPSNKVTEKGKYVELRCDPISGHTALYWYRQSLGQGPEFLIYFQGTGAADDSGLPNDRFFAVRPEGSVSTLKIQRTERGDSAVYLCASSPTNTGELFFGEGSRLTVL.

The gene calls are TRBV7-9 and TRBJ2-3; tentative D call: TRBD1 (6 bases). The germline CDR1 and CDR2 sequences are SEHNR and FQNEAQ (reference sequence). V was pared by 2 bases and J by 0 bases, with 12 bases between. The CDR3 has 16 amino acids. The CDR3 bases are TGTGCCAGCAGCTTACAGGGACACCCTAGCACAGATACGCAGTATTTT. Protein product: CASSLQGHPSTDTQYF.

V and J are TRBV9 and TRBJ2-7; no definite D call. Deletions cut 0 bases from V and 0 bases from J, with 7 bases between. This CDR3 comprises 14 residues. Germline CDR1 SGDLS, CDR2 YYNGEE. This CDR3 is CASSVEETSYEQYF. CDR3 nucleotides: TGTGCCAGCAGCGTAGAGGAAACCTCCTACGAGCAGTACTTC.

The V and J genes are TRBV28 and TRBJ2-7; 10 nucleotides agree with TRBD2. The CDR3 is 14 amino acids. In germline, CDR1 is MDHEN, CDR2 SYDVKM. V was clipped by 4 bases and J by 4 bases; unmatched bases: 4. The DNA for the CDR3 is TGTGCCAGCAGTTACCTAGCGGGAGTGTACGAGCAGTACTTC. This codes for CASSYLAGVYEQYF.

The chain links TRBV7-9 to TRBJ2-3; D remains unclear. In germline, CDR1 is SEHNR, CDR2 FQNEAQ (reference sequence). This CDR3 has 12 residues. With 1 base removed from V and 4 bases from J, the gap between germline ends came to 3 bases. CDR3 sequence: CASSLDADTQYF. DNA for the CDR3: TGTGCCAGCAGCTTAGACGCAGATACGCAGTATTTT.

Only a few counts were recorded for this clone. The chain couples TRBV6-1 to TRBJ1-2; no clear D gene. The V end was cut by 4 bases, the J end by 2 bases, with 11 bases between. The CDR3 has 14 amino acids. Germline CDR1 is MNHNS and CDR2 is SASEGT. CDR3 DNA: TGTGCCAGCAGTGTGATAACCCTGAACTATGGCTACACCTTC. Translating it yields CASSVITLNYGYTF.